Below, 10 T cell receptor beta chains from the same sample are listed, as sequenced in a study of Ad26.COV2.S vaccination and SARS-CoV-2 variants. Some clones are missing from TCRdb's copy, which holds only in-frame ones; the method was immunoSEQ multiplex PCR. The profile shows more than 300,000 clones, around 88% of them singletons. Treatment specified: some 20 received Ad26.COV2.S at low or high dose, single or two shots; several received placebo; per-sample allocation not given. Sampling took place 63 days after the first vaccine or placebo injection. Sequenced here: peripheral blood, sampled in a trial of Ad26.COV2.S vaccine versus placebo. These receptors originate from a person between 18 and 60 years old who received the Ad26.COV2.S COVID-19 vaccine or a placebo.

In its sample, this clone was seen a few times. The chain joins TRBV4-1 to TRBJ2-1, with a possible D match to TRBD1 (5 bases). The germline V gene has CDR1 MGHRA and CDR2 YSYEKL. The ends were cut back, 1 base at V and 10 bases at J, with 5 bases in the middle. The CDR3 covers 11 residues. The CDR3 DNA reads as TGCGCCAGCAGCCAAGCAGGGGAGCAGTTCTTC. Translation: CASSQAGEQFF.

The chain recombines TRBV11-2 with TRBJ2-7; TRBD1 aligns across 8 bases. CDR3 length: 15 amino acids. Germline loops: CDR1 SGHAT, CDR2 FQNNGV. Trimming took 1 base from V and 8 from J; bases not matched to a gene: 10. The chain's CDR3 is CASSLGQGAPYQQYF. The CDR3 DNA follows: TGTGCCAGCAGCTTAGGGCAGGGGGCCCCTTATCAGCAGTACTTC.

The chain is built from TRBV27 and TRBJ1-4; 8 bases fit TRBD1. The length of the CDR3 is 18 residues. Trimming removed 5 bases from V and 0 bases from J; junction bases left unmatched: 11. Germline CDR1 and CDR2: MNHEY and SMNVEV (reference sequence). CDR3 loop: CASSASGTGGATNEKLFF. CDR3 sequence (DNA): TGTGCCAGCAGTGCATCCGGGACAGGCGGTGCAACTAATGAAAAACTGTTTTTT.

The chain combines TRBV2 with TRBJ2-3; 9 bases fit TRBD2. Germline trimming cut 4 bases from V and 2 bases from J; bases unmatched to any gene: 16. The CDR3 is made up of 19 amino acids. Germline V gene sequence: CDR1 SNHLY, CDR2 FYNNEI. The CDR3 loop reads CASSVSPILAGVDTDTQYF. CDR3 nucleotides: TGTGCCAGCAGTGTTTCCCCGATTTTAGCGGGGGTAGACACAGATACGCAGTATTTT.

The chain combines TRBV7-2 with TRBJ1-4; no reliable D call. This CDR3 spans 12 amino acids. The germline CDR1 and CDR2 sequences are SGHTA and FQGNSA. V was trimmed by 4 bases and J by 11 bases, leaving 11 bases between them. The CDR3 reads CASSSLVGKLFF. DNA for the CDR3: TGTGCCAGCAGCTCCTTGGTGGGGAAACTGTTTTTT.

The chain couples TRBV19 to TRBJ2-1; D call uncertain. V was shortened by 5 bases and J by 6 bases, with 17 bases between the two germline ends. The CDR3 spans 15 residues. Germline CDR1 is LNHDA and CDR2 is SQIVND (reference sequence). DNA of the CDR3: TGTGCCAGTAGTGATTCAAGGGCCAGGTCCAATGAGCAGTTCTTC. Translated: CASSDSRARSNEQFF.

The rearrangement joins TRBV10-2 to TRBJ2-1; D ambiguous. Deletions cut 2 bases from V and 9 bases from J, with 11 bases between. The CDR3 length is 13 residues. The V gene's germline CDR1 is WSHSY and CDR2 SAAADI. CDR3 loop: CASSEVVMGEQFF. The CDR3 DNA sequence: TGCGCCAGCAGTGAGGTAGTTATGGGTGAGCAGTTCTTC.

The rearrangement uses TRBV5-6 and TRBJ2-7; no reliable D call. V lost 1 base, J lost 1 base, and 15 bases lay in between. The length of the CDR3 is 16 residues. Germline V lookup: CDR1 SGHDT, CDR2 YYEEEE. CDR3 sequence: CASSLLNWGWSYEQYF. The CDR3 DNA follows: TGTGCCAGCAGCTTGTTAAACTGGGGATGGTCCTACGAGCAGTACTTC.

This clone was recorded once. The rearrangement links TRBV30 to TRBJ1-1, with a tentative D call TRBD1 (5 bases). Germline values: CDR1 GTSNPN, CDR2 SVGIG (reference sequence). The CDR3 consists of 14 residues. Trimming took off 1 base at V and 0 bases at J, with 9 bases between the two ends. CDR3 bases: TGTGCCTGGAGTGGGGACGGAGTGAACACTGAAGCTTTCTTT. Its translation: CAWSGDGVNTEAFF. Full variable domain (outside the CDR3, taken from reference TRBV30 and TRBJ1-1): SQTIHQWPATLVQPVGSPLSLECTVEGTSNPNLYWYRQAAGRGLQLLFYSVGIGQISSEVPQNLSASRPQDRQFILSSKKLLLSDSGFYLCAWSGDGVNTEAFFGQGTRLTVV.

The chain joins TRBV15 to TRBJ2-1; TRBD1 is a possible D gene (6 bases). V gave up 0 bases and J gave up 5 bases, with 8 bases separating them. CDR3 size: 14 residues. Germline CDR1 LNHNV, CDR2 YYDKDF (reference sequence). This CDR3 is CATSRDRDNNEQFF. DNA of the CDR3: TGTGCCACCAGCAGAGATAGGGACAACAATGAGCAGTTCTTC.